This T cell receptor beta chain was obtained from a study of regulatory T cells in long-lasting Graves disease. Trimming pared 2 bases from V and 2 bases from J, leaving 10 bases between. The CDR3 is 15 residues long. Germline V CDR1 and CDR2: MNHEY, SVGAGI. This clonotype has only a few counts. The TCR beta library used iRepertoire HTBI primers with Arm-PCR amplification of CDR3. How the authors handled the data: Identified segments across samples numbered roughly 60 TRBV and approximately 15 TRBJ. TCRdb re-analysed the multiplex PCR reads in MiXCR, keeping a single row per CDR3 protein. For this entry, the V and J calls and clone size follow TCRdb and not the study's own pipeline. The sample lists 300,000 to 400,000 distinct CDR3 sequences, roughly a sixth seen once, with 22% in the top ten. Time point indicated: newly diagnosed GD, antithyroid drugs for less than 3 months. PBMCs provided the RNA from which the TCR library was made.

V and J are TRBV6-5 and TRBJ2-1, with D perhaps being TRBD1 or TRBD2 (6 bases each). Sequencing was performed on peripheral blood mononuclear cells (PBMCs), taken at new diagnosis, from a patient treated with antithyroid drugs. This sequence originates from a female donor with Graves disease. For the CDR3, the DNA is TGTGCCAGCAGTTACGGGGGGCCGACCTACAATGAGCAGTTCTTC. It specifies CASSYGGPTYNEQFF.